This entry lists 30 T cell receptor beta chains sequenced from one sample in a study of blood T cell repertoires in COVID-19. The table came from immunoSEQ multiplex PCR; TCRdb's copy has only in-frame clones and leaves some out. The table records some 74,000 clones, approximately 79% of them present only once. Sequencing was done on a sample of peripheral blood. The receptor set was obtained from a woman in her forties or fifties with acute or convalescent COVID-19.

This chain joins TRBV7-2 and TRBJ2-2, with 8 bases lining up with TRBD2. The CDR3 contains 16 residues. Losses at the gene ends were 4 bases for V and 0 bases for J; bases not matched to a gene: 4. CDR1 is SGHTA, CDR2 FQGNSA, per germline. The CDR3 DNA reads TGTGCCAGCAGCTCCCTGGGACTAGCGAACACCGGGGAGCTGTTTTTT. Its protein is CASSSLGLANTGELFF.

CDR3 sequence: CASSFGTSDEQYF. DNA for the CDR3: TGTGCCAGCAGCTTCGGGACTAGTGACGAGCAGTACTTC. V gene TRBV11-2 combines with J gene TRBJ2-7; TRBD2 agrees at 8 bases. The junction had 3 bases not matched to a gene; V was cut back by 3 bases and J by 5 bases. This CDR3 has 13 amino acids. The germline V gene has CDR1 SGHAT and CDR2 FQNNGV. The whole variable domain, filled in from reference TRBV11-2 and TRBJ2-7, reads EAGVAQSPRYKIIEKRQSVAFWCNPISGHATLYWYQQILGQGPKLLIQFQNNGVVDDSQLPKDRFSAERLKGVDSTLKIQPAKLEDSAVYLCASSFGTSDEQYFGPGTRLTVT.

The V gene is TRBV6-6, the J gene TRBJ1-2; TRBD1 matches at 7 bases. Germline V CDR1 and CDR2: MNHNY, SVGAGI (reference sequence). The CDR3 is made up of 15 amino acids. With 5 bases clipped from V and 3 bases from J, the junction kept 9 bases outside the gene matches. The CDR3 DNA is TGTGCCAGCAGTGCGGAGAAGGGGACAGACTATGGCTACACCTTC. Translation: CASSAEKGTDYGYTF.

CDR3 loop: CATGQSLYNEQFF. Here the CDR3 DNA reads TGTGCCACCGGACAGTCTCTCTACAATGAGCAGTTCTTC. The chain links TRBV19 to TRBJ2-1; D is perhaps TRBD1 (6 bases). The CDR3 has 13 amino acids. Germline V gene sequence: CDR1 LNHDA, CDR2 SQIVND (reference sequence). The V end was cut by 10 bases, the J end by 3 bases, with 13 bases between.

This clone was recorded a few times. The chain links TRBV28 to TRBJ2-7, with D unresolved. Trimming shortened V by 7 bases and J by 2 bases, and 15 bases separated the two germline ends. Germline V gene sequence: CDR1 MDHEN, CDR2 SYDVKM. The CDR3 is 14 residues long. CDR3 DNA: TGTGCCAGCACCGTACCGGGTTCAACCTACGAGCAGTACTTC. Translation gives CASTVPGSTYEQYF.

V gene TRBV5-1 combines with J gene TRBJ1-4; no clear D. Germline lookup yields CDR1 SGHRS and CDR2 YFSETQ. The CDR3 spans 14 residues. V was clipped by 4 bases and J by 4 bases, with 11 bases between them. CDR3 protein: CASSNPGVNEKLFF. In DNA form, the CDR3 reads TGCGCCAGCAGCAACCCCGGGGTTAATGAAAAACTGTTTTTT.

The chain uses TRBV18 and TRBJ2-1, with 10 bases lining up with TRBD2. With 3 bases clipped from V and 3 bases from J, the junction kept 5 bases outside the gene matches. The CDR3 has 16 amino acids. CDR1 and CDR2 from the germline V gene are KGHSH and LQKENI. The CDR3 DNA reads TGTGCCAGCTCACCGGGGCTAGCGGGAGTCTACAATGAGCAGTTCTTC. It translates to CASSPGLAGVYNEQFF.

The gene calls are TRBV28 and TRBJ2-5, with 9 bases identical to TRBD2. The J segment lost 5 bases and the V segment lost 1 base, leaving 14 bases of the junction unmatched. Germline values: CDR1 MDHEN, CDR2 SYDVKM. The CDR3 is made up of 18 amino acids. The CDR3 is CASSLYLWGSGRIETQYF. In DNA, the CDR3 is TGTGCCAGCAGTTTATATTTATGGGGTAGCGGGAGAATCGAGACCCAGTACTTC. Filled out from reference TRBV28 and TRBJ2-5, the complete variable domain reads DVKVTQSSRYLVKRTGEKVFLECVQDMDHENMFWYRQDPGLGLRLIYFSYDVKMKEKGDIPEGYSVSREKKERFSLILESASTNQTSMYLCASSLYLWGSGRIETQYFGPGTRLLVL.

About this clone itself: The conserved closing phenylalanine or tryptophan is absent in this CDR3, likely reflecting a read error. The limits of the CDR3 on the DNA are not certain, so only TCRdb's listed CDR3 is given. The gene calls are TRBV21-1 and TRBJ2-3; the tabulated D call, TRBD2, remains unverified against the DNA. TRBV21-1 counts as a pseudogene. From its first to its last residue, the CDR3 has 14 amino acids. CDR3: CASPERVSLRDTQG.

This clone was found once. This chain links TRBV9 with TRBJ1-1; tentative D call: TRBD1 (6 bases). The V end was cut by 2 bases, the J end by 0 bases, with 11 bases between. Germline V gene sequence: CDR1 SGDLS, CDR2 YYNGEE. There are 15 residues in the CDR3. In DNA, the CDR3 is TGTGCCAGCAGCGTCGGACAGAGCATGAACACTGAAGCTTTCTTT. As protein: CASSVGQSMNTEAFF.

The chain employs TRBV7-2 and TRBJ2-1; maybe TRBD2 (5 bases). The CDR3 extends over 13 amino acids. Between the trimmed V and J ends, which lost 6 bases and 7 bases, there was a span of 13 bases. Germline lookup yields CDR1 SGHTA and CDR2 FQGNSA. For the CDR3, the DNA is TGTGCCAGCAGTTGGTTTAGGGAGAATGAGCAGTTCTTC. This gives the protein CASSWFRENEQFF. The whole variable domain, remainder taken from reference TRBV7-2 and TRBJ2-1, is GAGVSQSPSNKVTEKGKDVELRCDPISGHTALYWYRQSLGQGLEFLIYFQGNSAPDKSGLPSDRFSAERTGGSVSTLTIQRTQQEDSAVYLCASSWFRENEQFFGPGTRLTVL.

This chain links TRBV19 with TRBJ2-1; 13 bases agree with TRBD2. The CDR3 totals 19 residues. Trimming at V came to 6 bases and at J to 2 bases, leaving 13 bases not matched to a gene. Germline loops: CDR1 LNHDA, CDR2 SQIVND (reference sequence). The CDR3 loop is CASSPGLAGKVVTYNEQFF. In DNA form, the CDR3 reads TGTGCCAGTAGCCCGGGACTAGCGGGGAAAGTTGTCACCTACAATGAGCAGTTCTTC.

The chain is built from TRBV27 and TRBJ1-2; D may be TRBD1 (6 bases). This CDR3 is 13 amino acids long. The ends were cut back, 4 bases at V and 4 bases at J, with 10 bases in the middle. Per the germline V gene, CDR1 is MNHEY and CDR2 is SMNVEV (reference sequence). CDR3 sequence (DNA): TGTGCCAGCAGTTCGACAGGTTCCTATGGCTACACCTTC. Translated: CASSSTGSYGYTF.

The chain combines TRBV24-1 with TRBJ2-5, with D possibly being TRBD2 (6 bases). Germline CDR1 is KGHDR and CDR2 is SFDVKD. V lost 2 bases and J 3 bases, leaving 12 bases between the germline ends. The CDR3 has 15 residues. The CDR3 reads CATSDSGTGKETQYF. In nucleotides, the CDR3 is TGTGCCACCAGTGATTCAGGGACTGGGAAAGAGACCCAGTACTTC.

The chain recombines TRBV30 with TRBJ1-2; D is uncertain. The CDR3 has 17 amino acids. The ends were cut back, 4 bases at V and 4 bases at J, with 25 bases in the middle. Germline V lookup: CDR1 GTSNPN, CDR2 SVGIG (reference sequence). The CDR3 sequence: CAWKHRTRAGTIYGYTF. In DNA, the CDR3 is TGTGCCTGGAAACACCGGACGCGGGCGGGAACTATCTATGGCTACACCTTC.

The rearrangement uses TRBV12-3 or TRBV12-4 and TRBJ2-5, with 7 bases aligning to TRBD2. This CDR3 has 13 amino acids. The V gene end was trimmed by 5 bases and the J gene end by 4 bases; junction bases not matched to a gene: 4. This CDR3 is CASSGDYRETQYF. Here the CDR3 DNA reads TGTGCCAGCAGTGGGGACTACCGAGAGACCCAGTACTTC.

The CDR3 sequence: CASSPPRVTDTQYF. In DNA form, the CDR3 reads TGTGCCAGCAGCCCACCGAGGGTCACAGATACGCAGTATTTT. This chain uses TRBV7-9 with TRBJ2-3; tentative D call: TRBD2 (5 bases). Trimming stripped 5 bases from V and 2 bases from J, with 11 bases between. Germline V CDR1 and CDR2: SEHNR, FQNEAQ (reference sequence). CDR3 length equals 14 residues.

The gene calls are TRBV2 and TRBJ1-2, with a tentative D call TRBD1 (5 bases). Germline V lookup: CDR1 SNHLY, CDR2 FYNNEI. This CDR3 comprises 14 residues. V lost 7 bases to trimming and J lost 4 bases, with 16 bases between them. The CDR3 DNA sequence: TGTGCCAGCACTGGGGGGGGTTTAGGCTATGGCTACACCTTC. Amino acid sequence: CASTGGGLGYGYTF.

The CDR3 DNA reads as TGCGCCAGCACCCCAAGGAGCGCCGGGGAGCTGTTTTTT. Translation gives CASTPRSAGELFF. V and J are TRBV5-1 and TRBJ2-2; D call uncertain. V lost 6 bases and J 6 bases, leaving 12 bases between the germline ends. The CDR3 extends over 13 amino acids. The V gene's germline CDR1 is SGHRS and CDR2 YFSETQ.

The chain carries TRBV12-5 and TRBJ1-3; 7 nucleotides match TRBD1. Trimming took 4 bases from V and 2 from J; bases not matched to a gene: 8. The CDR3 contains 16 residues. Per germline, CDR1 LGHNT and CDR2 FRNRAP. As DNA, the CDR3 is TGTGCTAGTGGTTCAGGGGGGCAGATCGCTGGAAACACCATATATTTT. Protein product: CASGSGGQIAGNTIYF.

This chain uses TRBV6-5 with TRBJ1-2; no definite D call. V lost 0 bases and J 9 bases, leaving 14 bases between the germline ends. The CDR3 runs 14 residues. Germline CDR1 MNHEY, CDR2 SVGAGI. The CDR3 spells CASSYSSGSGSYTF. The DNA for the CDR3 is TGTGCCAGCAGTTACTCGTCTGGGTCGGGAAGCTACACCTTC.

The genes are TRBV6-2 or TRBV6-3 and TRBJ2-3; 10 bases line up with TRBD2. The CDR3 spans 16 residues. Germline CDR1 and CDR2: MNHEY and SVGEGT. After removal of 4 bases from V and 4 bases from J, the junction contained 8 bases not matched to a gene. In nucleotides, the CDR3 is TGTGCCAGCAGTTCCTTAGCGGGGGGCGGGGCAGATACGCAGTATTTT. This sequence encodes CASSSLAGGGADTQYF.

This clone showed up many times. Other nucleotide sequences in the sample specify the same CDR3. This chain uses TRBV5-1 with TRBJ2-7; D is ambiguous. CDR3 size: 13 residues. Germline lookup yields CDR1 SGHRS and CDR2 YFSETQ. V dropped 1 base and J dropped 1 base, with 6 bases sitting between them. This chain's CDR3 is CASSLSPSYEQYF. The CDR3 DNA sequence: TGCGCCAGCAGCTTGTCTCCGTCCTACGAGCAGTACTTC.

The rearrangement joins TRBV5-4 to TRBJ2-2; TRBD2 agrees at 8 bases. Trimming at V came to 5 bases and at J to 5 bases, leaving 11 bases not matched to a gene. CDR3 length: 16 residues. CDR1 SGHNT and CDR2 YYREEE come from the germline V gene (reference sequence). CDR3 coding DNA: TGTGCCAGCAGTCCTCGGGGGGGATCGGGGACCGGGGAGCTGTTTTTT. It translates to CASSPRGGSGTGELFF.

Only a few counts were recorded for this clone. The CDR3, as DNA: TGTGCCAGCAGCCAAGACCTTGGACTAGCGGGAGTACTGAGCACAGATACGCAGTATTTT. It translates to CASSQDLGLAGVLSTDTQYF. The V call is TRBV3-1 (or the pseudogene TRBV3-2), the J call TRBJ2-3, with 13 bases identical to TRBD2. Germline trimming cut 0 bases from V and 0 bases from J; bases unmatched to any gene: 9. This CDR3 is built from 20 residues. CDR1 is LGHDT and CDR2 is YNNKEL in the germline V gene (reference sequence).

The chain is built from TRBV18 and TRBJ1-2; 12 positions agree with TRBD1. The J segment lost 6 bases and the V segment lost 3 bases, leaving 2 bases of the junction unmatched. CDR3 length: 14 residues. CDR1 is KGHSH and CDR2 is LQKENI in the germline V gene. In nucleotides, the CDR3 is TGTGCCAGCTCACCGGGACAGGGGGCGGATGGCTACACCTTC. It specifies CASSPGQGADGYTF.

This sequence joins TRBV28 and TRBJ2-1, with 8 bases identical to TRBD2. The ends lost 9 bases at V and 0 bases at J; junction bases unmatched: 4. The CDR3 extends over 14 amino acids. CDR1 and CDR2 (germline): MDHEN, SYDVKM. The CDR3 DNA sequence: TGTGCCAGTACTAGCGGAGGCTCCTACAATGAGCAGTTCTTC. Translated: CASTSGGSYNEQFF.

The J gene is TRBJ2-1, the V gene TRBV5-1, with 13 bases aligning to TRBD2. Germline V CDR1 and CDR2: SGHRS, YFSETQ. The CDR3 consists of 15 residues. V shed 0 bases, J shed 10 bases, and the junction held 4 bases outside the gene matches. The CDR3 sequence: CASSLVSTSGGEQFF. DNA of the CDR3: TGCGCCAGCAGCTTGGTGTCGACTAGCGGGGGGGAGCAGTTCTTC.

This sequence joins TRBV7-8 and TRBJ2-2; D is perhaps TRBD2 (6 bases). The ends were cut back, 9 bases at V and 3 bases at J, with 14 bases in the middle. Germline V gene lookup returns CDR1 SGHVS and CDR2 FQNEAQ. The CDR3 has 14 residues. CDR3 residues: CARGGDRYTGELFF. DNA for the CDR3: TGTGCCAGGGGAGGAGACAGATACACCGGGGAGCTGTTTTTT.

The chain carries TRBV30 and TRBJ1-1, with D unresolved. The CDR3 spans 11 residues. From germline, CDR1 is GTSNPN and CDR2 SVGIG (reference sequence). V was clipped by 2 bases and J by 6 bases, with 7 bases between them. The CDR3 DNA reads TGTGCCTGGAGTCACGGGGCTGAAGCTTTCTTT. Translating gives CAWSHGAEAFF.